This T cell receptor beta chain was sequenced during a study of molecular identifiers for immune sequencing clone quantification. Study-level information: Sequencing covered four of five parts into which replicate RNA from around 20,000 or 100,000 naive CD8 cells was split.

Germline V gene data show CDR1 as SGHTA and CDR2 as FQGNSA. The ends were cut back, 6 bases at V and 0 bases at J, with 12 bases in the middle. The CDR3 length is 15 residues. TCRdb re-called the PCR reads through MiXCR, storing one row per CDR3 protein. The table records 550,000 to 750,000 distinct CDR3 sequences, 15% to 20% of them present only once. This clonotype has at least ten counts. The chain uses TRBV7-2 and TRBJ2-1; D is unresolved. The TCR was taken from a human donor in good health. Some libraries in this study had Jurkat cell RNA spiked in. The sequencing sample was made of naive CD8+ T cells from blood, with Jurkat cell RNA spiked in. Regarding subset: FACS-sorted CD8+CD4-CCR7+CD45RA+ naive T cells. This CDR3 is CASSTMDSSYNEQFF. DNA of the CDR3: TGTGCCAGCAGTACCATGGATAGCTCCTACAATGAGCAGTTCTTC.